This T cell receptor beta chain originates from a study of T-cell reconstitution after alpha-beta-depleted transplantation in children. Using unique molecular identifiers, the investigators prepared the TCRbeta library. TCRdb re-called the PCR reads through MiXCR, storing one row per CDR3 protein. The sample holds 300,000 to 400,000 distinct CDR3 sequences, roughly 15% seen once. In this sample, this clonotype turned up a few times. Per the germline V gene, CDR1 is SNHLY and CDR2 is FYNNEI. This CDR3 contains 14 residues. Trimming removed 5 bases from V and 10 bases from J, with 20 bases in between. The genes are TRBV2 and TRBJ1-1; D might be TRBD1 (6 bases). The sequenced sample was PBMCs, obtained from the stem cell graft. The receptor was isolated from a human donor who donated a stem cell graft to a child with Fanconi anemia. The CDR3 sequence: CASSIKQGQTGAFF. CDR3 sequence (DNA): TGTGCCAGCAGTATTAAACAGGGCCAGACGGGAGCTTTCTTT.